The source of this TCR beta chain is a study of T cell changes during pregnancy in multiple sclerosis. TCRdb keeps only in-frame clones here, not all; method: immunoSEQ multiplex PCR. The table includes tens of thousands of clones, roughly nine tenths detected once. This specimen was peripheral blood, taken in the first trimester of pregnancy. This TCR came from a female donor in good health, enrolled as a control in a pregnancy study.

This chain's CDR3 is CASSTPGGPYTDTQYF. As DNA, the CDR3 is TGTGCCAGCAGCACCCCGGGGGGTCCCTACACAGATACGCAGTATTTT. This chain uses TRBV14 with TRBJ2-3, with 7 bases fitting TRBD2. J lost 2 bases, V lost 5 bases, and 10 bases had no gene match. In germline, CDR1 is SGHDN, CDR2 FVKESK. CDR3 length: 16 residues.